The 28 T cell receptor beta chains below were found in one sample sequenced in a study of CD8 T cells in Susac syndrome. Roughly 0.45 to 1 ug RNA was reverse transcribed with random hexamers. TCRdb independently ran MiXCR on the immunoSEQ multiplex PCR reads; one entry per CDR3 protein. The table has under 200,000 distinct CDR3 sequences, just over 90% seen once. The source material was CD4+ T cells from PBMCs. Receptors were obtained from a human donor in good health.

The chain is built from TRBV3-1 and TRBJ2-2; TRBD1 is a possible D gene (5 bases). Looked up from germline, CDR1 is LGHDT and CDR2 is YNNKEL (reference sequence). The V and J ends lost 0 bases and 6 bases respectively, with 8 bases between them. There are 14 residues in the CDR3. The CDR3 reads CASSQDAGSGELFF. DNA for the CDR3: TGTGCCAGCAGCCAAGATGCAGGGTCCGGGGAGCTGTTTTTT.

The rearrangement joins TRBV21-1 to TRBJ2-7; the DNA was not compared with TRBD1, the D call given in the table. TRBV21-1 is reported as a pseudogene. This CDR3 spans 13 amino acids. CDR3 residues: CASSRRQGDEQYF. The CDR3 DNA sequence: TGTGCCAGCAGTCGTAGGCAGGGAGACGAGCAGTACTTC.

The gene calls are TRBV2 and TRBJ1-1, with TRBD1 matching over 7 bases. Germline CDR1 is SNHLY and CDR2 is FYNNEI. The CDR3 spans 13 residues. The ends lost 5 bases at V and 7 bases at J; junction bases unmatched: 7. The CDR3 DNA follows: TGTGCCAGCAGTCCCACAGGGGCCCTTGAAGCTTTCTTT. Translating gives CASSPTGALEAFF.

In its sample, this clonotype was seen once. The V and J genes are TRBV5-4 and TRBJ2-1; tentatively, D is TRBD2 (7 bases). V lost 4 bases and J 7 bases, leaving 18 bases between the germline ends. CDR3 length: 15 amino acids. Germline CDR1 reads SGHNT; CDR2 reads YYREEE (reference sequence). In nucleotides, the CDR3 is TGTGCCAGCAGCCCACCCCCGGCGGGGGCGAATGAGCAGTTCTTC. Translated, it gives CASSPPPAGANEQFF.

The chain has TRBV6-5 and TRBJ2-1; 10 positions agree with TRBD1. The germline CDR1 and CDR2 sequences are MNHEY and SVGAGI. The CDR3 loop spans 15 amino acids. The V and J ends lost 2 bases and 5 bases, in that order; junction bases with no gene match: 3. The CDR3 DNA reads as TGTGCCAGCAGTTACGGGACAGGGGTGCACAATGAGCAGTTCTTC. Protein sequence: CASSYGTGVHNEQFF.

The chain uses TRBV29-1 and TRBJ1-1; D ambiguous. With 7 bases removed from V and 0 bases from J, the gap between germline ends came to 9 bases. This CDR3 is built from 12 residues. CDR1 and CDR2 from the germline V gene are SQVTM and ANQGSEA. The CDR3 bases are TGCAGCGGCTATGCGGTGAACACTGAAGCTTTCTTT. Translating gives CSGYAVNTEAFF.

DNA for the CDR3: TGTGCCAGCAGCGTAGGTCGGACCCTCATGAACACTGAAGCTTTCTTT. Its translation is CASSVGRTLMNTEAFF. The chain links TRBV9 to TRBJ1-1; D is unclear. Germline lookup yields CDR1 SGDLS and CDR2 YYNGEE. The CDR3 contains 16 residues. Trimming pared 0 bases from V and 0 bases from J, leaving 12 bases between. Full variable domain (outside the CDR3, taken from reference TRBV9 and TRBJ1-1): DSGVTQTPKHLITATGQRVTLRCSPRSGDLSVYWYQQSLDQGLQFLIQYYNGEERAKGNILERFSAQQFPDLHSELNLSSLELGDSALYFCASSVGRTLMNTEAFFGQGTRLTVV.

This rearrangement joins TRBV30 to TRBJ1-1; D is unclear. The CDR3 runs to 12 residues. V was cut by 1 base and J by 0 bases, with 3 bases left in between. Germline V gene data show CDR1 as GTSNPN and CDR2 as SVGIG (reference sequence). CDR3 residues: CAWSGVNTEAFF. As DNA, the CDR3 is TGTGCCTGGAGTGGGGTGAACACTGAAGCTTTCTTT.

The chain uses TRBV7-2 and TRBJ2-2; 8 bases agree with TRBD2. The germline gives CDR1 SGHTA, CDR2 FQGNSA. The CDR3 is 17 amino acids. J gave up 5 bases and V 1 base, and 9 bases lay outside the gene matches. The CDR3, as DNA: TGTGCCAGCAGCTTAGTAAGGCTAGCGGGTTATACCGGGGAGCTGTTTTTT. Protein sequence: CASSLVRLAGYTGELFF.

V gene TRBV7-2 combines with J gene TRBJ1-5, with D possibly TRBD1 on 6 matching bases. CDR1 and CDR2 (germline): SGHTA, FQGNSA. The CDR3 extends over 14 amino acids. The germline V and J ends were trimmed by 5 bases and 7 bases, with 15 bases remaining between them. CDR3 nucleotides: TGTGCCAGCAGCCGCGGACAGCCCGGGCAGCCCCAGCATTTT. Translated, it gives CASSRGQPGQPQHF.

DNA of the CDR3: TGTGCCAGCAGTGAAGTAGGTCCCGGGGTCACTGAAGCTTTCTTT. Its protein product is CASSEVGPGVTEAFF. This chain connects TRBV6-1 to TRBJ1-1; D not certain. V was cut by 1 base and J by 4 bases, with 13 bases left in between. Germline values: CDR1 MNHNS, CDR2 SASEGT. CDR3 size: 15 residues.

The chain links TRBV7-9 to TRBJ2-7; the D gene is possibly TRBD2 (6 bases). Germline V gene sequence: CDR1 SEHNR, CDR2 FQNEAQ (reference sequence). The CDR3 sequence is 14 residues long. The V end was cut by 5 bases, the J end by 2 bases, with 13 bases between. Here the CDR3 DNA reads TGTGCCAGCAGCGGAGGGACGGTAGCCTACGAGCAGTACTTC. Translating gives CASSGGTVAYEQYF. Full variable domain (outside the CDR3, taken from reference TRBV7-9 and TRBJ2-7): DTGVSQNPRHKITKRGQNVTFRCDPISEHNRLYWYRQTLGQGPEFLTYFQNEAQLEKSRLLSDRFSAERPKGSFSTLEIQRTEQGDSAMYLCASSGGTVAYEQYFGPGTRLTVT.

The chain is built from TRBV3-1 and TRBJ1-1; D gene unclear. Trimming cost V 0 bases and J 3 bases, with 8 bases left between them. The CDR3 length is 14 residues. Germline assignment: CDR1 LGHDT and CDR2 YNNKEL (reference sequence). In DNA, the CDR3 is TGTGCCAGCAGCCAAGATTTCGGGGACACTGAAGCTTTCTTT. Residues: CASSQDFGDTEAFF. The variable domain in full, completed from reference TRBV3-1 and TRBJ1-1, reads DTAVSQTPKYLVTQMGNDKSIKCEQNLGHDTMYWYKQDSKKFLKIMFSYNNKELIINETVPNRFSPKSPDKAHLNLHINSLELGDSAVYFCASSQDFGDTEAFFGQGTRLTVV.

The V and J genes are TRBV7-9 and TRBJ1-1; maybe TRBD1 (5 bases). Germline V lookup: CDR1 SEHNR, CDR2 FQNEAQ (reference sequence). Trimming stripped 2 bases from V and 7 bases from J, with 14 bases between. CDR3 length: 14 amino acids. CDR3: CASSLLQGTGEAFF. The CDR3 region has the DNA TGTGCCAGCAGCTTACTTCAAGGGACGGGTGAAGCTTTCTTT.

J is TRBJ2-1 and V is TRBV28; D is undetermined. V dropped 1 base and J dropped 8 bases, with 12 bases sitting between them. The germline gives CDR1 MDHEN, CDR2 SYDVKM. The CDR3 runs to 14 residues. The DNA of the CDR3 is TGTGCCAGCAGTTTATCGGGCCCACCCGATGAGCAGTTCTTC. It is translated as CASSLSGPPDEQFF.

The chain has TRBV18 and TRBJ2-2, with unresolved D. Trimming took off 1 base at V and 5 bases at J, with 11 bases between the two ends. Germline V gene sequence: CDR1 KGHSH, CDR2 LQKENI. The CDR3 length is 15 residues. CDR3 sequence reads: CASSPQGSRTGELFF. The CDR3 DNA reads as TGTGCCAGCTCACCACAGGGAAGTCGGACCGGGGAGCTGTTTTTT. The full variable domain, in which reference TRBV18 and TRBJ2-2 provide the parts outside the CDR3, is NAGVMQNPRHLVRRRGQEARLRCSPMKGHSHVYWYRQLPEEGLKFMVYLQKENIIDESGMPKERFSAEFPKEGPSILRIQQVVRGDSAAYFCASSPQGSRTGELFFGEGSRLTVL.

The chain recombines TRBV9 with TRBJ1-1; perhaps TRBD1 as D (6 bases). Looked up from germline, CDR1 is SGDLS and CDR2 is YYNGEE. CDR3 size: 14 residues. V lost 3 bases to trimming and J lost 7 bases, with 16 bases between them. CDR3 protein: CASSGVFGDNEAFF. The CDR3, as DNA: TGTGCCAGCAGCGGAGTATTTGGGGACAATGAAGCTTTCTTT.

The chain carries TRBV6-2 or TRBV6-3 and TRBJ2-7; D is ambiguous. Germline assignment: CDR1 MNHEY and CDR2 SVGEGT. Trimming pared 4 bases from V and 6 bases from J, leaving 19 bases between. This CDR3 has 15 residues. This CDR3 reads CASSFDLNFSREQYF. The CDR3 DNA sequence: TGTGCCAGCAGTTTCGACTTGAACTTCTCACGCGAGCAGTACTTC.

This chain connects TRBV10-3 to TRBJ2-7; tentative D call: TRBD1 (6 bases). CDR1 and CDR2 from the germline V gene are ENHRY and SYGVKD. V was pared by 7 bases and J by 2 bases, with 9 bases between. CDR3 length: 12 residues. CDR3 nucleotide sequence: TGTGCCATCAAGGACAGTACCTACGAGCAGTACTTC. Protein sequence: CAIKDSTYEQYF.

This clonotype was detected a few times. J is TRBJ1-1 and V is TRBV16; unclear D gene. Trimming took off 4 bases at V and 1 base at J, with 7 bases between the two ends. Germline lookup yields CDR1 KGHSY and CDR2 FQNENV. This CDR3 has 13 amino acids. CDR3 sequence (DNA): TGTGCCAGCAGCCTTCGCGGGAACACTGAAGCTTTCTTT. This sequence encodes CASSLRGNTEAFF.

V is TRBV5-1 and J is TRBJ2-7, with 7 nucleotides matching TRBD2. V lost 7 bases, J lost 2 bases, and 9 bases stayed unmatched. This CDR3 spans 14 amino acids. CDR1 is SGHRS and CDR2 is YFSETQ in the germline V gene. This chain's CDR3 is CASGGVDGTYEQYF. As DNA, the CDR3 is TGCGCCAGCGGGGGGGTCGACGGAACCTACGAGCAGTACTTC.

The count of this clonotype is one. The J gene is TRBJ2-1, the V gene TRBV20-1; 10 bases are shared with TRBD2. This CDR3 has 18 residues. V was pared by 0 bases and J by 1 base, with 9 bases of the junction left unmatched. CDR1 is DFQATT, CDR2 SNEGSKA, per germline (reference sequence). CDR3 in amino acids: CSARDPSSGGLSYNEQFF. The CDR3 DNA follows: TGCAGTGCTAGAGATCCTTCTAGCGGGGGCCTTTCCTACAATGAGCAGTTCTTC.

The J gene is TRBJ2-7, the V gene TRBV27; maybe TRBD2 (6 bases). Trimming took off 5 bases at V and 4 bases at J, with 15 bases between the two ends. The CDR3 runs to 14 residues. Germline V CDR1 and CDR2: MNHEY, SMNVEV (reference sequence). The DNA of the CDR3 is TGTGCCAGCAGTCGATCCGGGACTGGATACGAGCAGTACTTC. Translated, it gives CASSRSGTGYEQYF.

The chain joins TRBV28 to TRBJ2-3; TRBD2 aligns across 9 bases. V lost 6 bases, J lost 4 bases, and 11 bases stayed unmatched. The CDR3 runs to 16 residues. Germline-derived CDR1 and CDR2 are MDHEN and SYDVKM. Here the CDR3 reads CASRETSGSASDTQYF. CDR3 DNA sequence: TGTGCCAGCAGAGAAACTAGCGGGTCCGCTTCAGATACGCAGTATTTT.

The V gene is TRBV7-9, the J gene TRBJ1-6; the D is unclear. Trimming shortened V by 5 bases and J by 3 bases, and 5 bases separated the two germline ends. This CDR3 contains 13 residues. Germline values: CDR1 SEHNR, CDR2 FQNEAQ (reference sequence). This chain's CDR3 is CASSPLYNSPLHF. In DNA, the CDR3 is TGTGCCAGCAGCCCCCTCTATAATTCACCCCTCCACTTT. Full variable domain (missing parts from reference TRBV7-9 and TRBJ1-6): DTGVSQNPRHKITKRGQNVTFRCDPISEHNRLYWYRQTLGQGPEFLTYFQNEAQLEKSRLLSDRFSAERPKGSFSTLEIQRTEQGDSAMYLCASSPLYNSPLHFGNGTRLTVT.

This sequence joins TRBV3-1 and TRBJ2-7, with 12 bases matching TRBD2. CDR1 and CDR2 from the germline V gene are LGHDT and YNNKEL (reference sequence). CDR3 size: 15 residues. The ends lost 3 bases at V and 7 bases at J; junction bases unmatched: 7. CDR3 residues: CASSQRLAGVREQYF. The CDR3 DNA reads TGTGCCAGCAGCCAGAGACTAGCGGGAGTACGGGAGCAGTACTTC.

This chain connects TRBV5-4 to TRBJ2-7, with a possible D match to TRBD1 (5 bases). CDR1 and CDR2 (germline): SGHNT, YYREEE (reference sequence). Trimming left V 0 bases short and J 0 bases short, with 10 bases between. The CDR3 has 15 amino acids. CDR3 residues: CASSLGRQSSYEQYF. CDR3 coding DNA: TGTGCCAGCAGCTTGGGGAGACAGAGCTCCTACGAGCAGTACTTC.

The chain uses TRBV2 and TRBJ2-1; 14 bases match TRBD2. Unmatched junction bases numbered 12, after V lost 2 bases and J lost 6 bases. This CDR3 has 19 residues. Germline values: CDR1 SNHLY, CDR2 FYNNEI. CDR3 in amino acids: CASSERLAGGPIGGNEQFF. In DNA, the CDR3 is TGTGCCAGCAGTGAAAGACTAGCGGGAGGGCCCATCGGGGGCAATGAGCAGTTCTTC.